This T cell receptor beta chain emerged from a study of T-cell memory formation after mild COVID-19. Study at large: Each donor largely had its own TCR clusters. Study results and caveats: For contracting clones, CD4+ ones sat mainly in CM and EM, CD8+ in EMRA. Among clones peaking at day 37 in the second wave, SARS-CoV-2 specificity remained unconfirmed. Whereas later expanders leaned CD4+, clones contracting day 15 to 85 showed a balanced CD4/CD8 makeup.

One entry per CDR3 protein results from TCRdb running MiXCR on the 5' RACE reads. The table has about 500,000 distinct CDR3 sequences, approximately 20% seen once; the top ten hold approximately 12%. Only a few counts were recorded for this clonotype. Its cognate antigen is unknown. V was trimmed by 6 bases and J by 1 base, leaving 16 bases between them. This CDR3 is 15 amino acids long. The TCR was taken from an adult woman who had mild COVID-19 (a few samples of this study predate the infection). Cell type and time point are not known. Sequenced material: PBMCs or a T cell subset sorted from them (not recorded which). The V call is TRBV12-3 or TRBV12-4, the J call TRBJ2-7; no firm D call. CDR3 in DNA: TGTGCCAGCAGGTCCGGAGCCGACCTTTCCTACGAGCAGTACTTC. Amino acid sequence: CASRSGADLSYEQYF.